This T cell receptor beta chain was found in a study of Ad26.COV2.S vaccination and SARS-CoV-2 variants. Study in general: Donor was assigned to the Ad26.COV2.S arm of trial COV1001.

The treatment here: around 19 received Ad26.COV2.S at low or high dose, single or two shots; 5 received placebo; per-sample allocation not given. Sample collection was performed on day 63 after the first vaccine or placebo injection. CDR3 size: 16 residues. CDR1 is KGHDR and CDR2 is SFDVKD in the germline V gene. V dropped 2 bases and J dropped 4; count of bases not matched to a gene: 7. The data were produced by immunoSEQ multiplex PCR, yet TCRdb's version contains in-frame clones alone and is incomplete. Here the sample spans about 400,000 clones, about nine tenths being singletons. Source: peripheral blood, taken in a trial of Ad26.COV2.S vaccine versus placebo. This sequence was found in a person aged 18-65 years who received the Ad26.COV2.S COVID-19 vaccine or a placebo. The genes are TRBV24-1 and TRBJ2-1, with TRBD2 matching over 7 bases. CDR3 nucleotides: TGTGCCACCAGTGATTGGGGGGGAGGGGAGTACAATGAGCAGTTCTTC. As protein: CATSDWGGGEYNEQFF.